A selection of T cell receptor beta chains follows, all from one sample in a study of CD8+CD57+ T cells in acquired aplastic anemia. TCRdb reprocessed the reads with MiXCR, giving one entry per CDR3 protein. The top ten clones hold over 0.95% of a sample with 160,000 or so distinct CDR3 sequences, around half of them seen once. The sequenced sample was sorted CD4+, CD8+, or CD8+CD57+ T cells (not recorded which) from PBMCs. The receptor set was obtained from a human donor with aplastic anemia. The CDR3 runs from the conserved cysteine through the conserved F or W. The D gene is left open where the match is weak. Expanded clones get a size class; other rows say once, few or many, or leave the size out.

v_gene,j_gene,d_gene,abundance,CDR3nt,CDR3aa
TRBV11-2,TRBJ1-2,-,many,TGTGCCAGCAGCTCCGGGGGCTATGGCTACACCTTC,CASSSGGYGYTF
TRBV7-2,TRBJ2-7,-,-,TGTGCCAGCAGCTTAGGGGTTAGCGTCTACGAGCAGTACTTC,CASSLGVSVYEQYF
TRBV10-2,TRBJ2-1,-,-,TGCGCCAGCAGTGGTGGTGTTGGTGAGCAGTTCTTC,CASSGGVGEQFF
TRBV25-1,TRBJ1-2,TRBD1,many,TGTGCCAGCAGGGGTGCGACAGGGGTTGGCGGCTACACCTTC,CASRGATGVGGYTF
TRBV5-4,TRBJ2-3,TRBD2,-,TGTGCCAGCAGCTTTGGCGGGGGGATAGATACGCAGTATTTT,CASSFGGGIDTQYF
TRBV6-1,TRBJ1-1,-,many,TGTGCCAGCAGTGCTGGGAACGCTGAAGCTTTCTTT,CASSAGNAEAFF
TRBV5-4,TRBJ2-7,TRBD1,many,TGTGCCAGCAGCTTGGGACAGGGGAGGCCCTACGAGCAGTACTTC,CASSLGQGRPYEQYF
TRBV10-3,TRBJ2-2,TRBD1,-,TGTGCCATCAGCTTCTCCGGGACAGAGAACACCGGGGAGCTGTTTTTT,CAISFSGTENTGELFF
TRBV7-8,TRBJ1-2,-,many,TGTGCCAGCAGCGAAAGGGACATTCGTAACTATGGCTACACCTTC,CASSERDIRNYGYTF
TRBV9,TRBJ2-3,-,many,TGTGCCAGCACCGAGAGGGGGGGCAGGGCAGATACGCAGTATTTT,CASTERGGRADTQYF
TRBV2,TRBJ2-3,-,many,TGTGCCAGCAGTGAGGTCCTCGGTACGCAGTATTTT,CASSEVLGTQYF
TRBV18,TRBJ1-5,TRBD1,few,TGTGCCAGCTCACCGGACAGGGCGGGCCAGCCCCAGCATTTT,CASSPDRAGQPQHF
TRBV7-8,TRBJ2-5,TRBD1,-,TGTGCCAGCAGCTTAGAGGGACAGGGGGCGAGTGAGACCCAGTACTTC,CASSLEGQGASETQYF
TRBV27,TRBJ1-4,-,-,TGTGCCAGCAGCCCGACAGGTATGGGTGAAAAACTGTTTTTT,CASSPTGMGEKLFF
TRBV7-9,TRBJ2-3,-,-,TGTGCCAGCAGCTTCATCTCAGATACGCAGTATTTT,CASSFISDTQYF
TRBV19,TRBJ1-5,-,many,TGTGCCAGTAGTATATCCGGGGGACTCAATCAGCCCCAGCATTTT,CASSISGGLNQPQHF
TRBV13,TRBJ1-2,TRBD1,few,TGTGCCAGCAGCTTAGAGGGGACAGGGGGCCCAATCATGTATGGCTACACCTTC,CASSLEGTGGPIMYGYTF
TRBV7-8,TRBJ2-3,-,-,TGTGCCAGCAGCCTTCTAGGTGATGGAGATACGCAGTATTTT,CASSLLGDGDTQYF
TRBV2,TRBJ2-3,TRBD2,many,TGTGCCAGCAGTGGGACCACTAGCGGGGGGACTCGGGATACGCAGTATTTT,CASSGTTSGGTRDTQYF
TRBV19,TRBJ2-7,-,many,TGTGCCAGTAGCCACAGGGACAACTCCTACGAGCAGTACTTC,CASSHRDNSYEQYF
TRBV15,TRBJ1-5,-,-,TGTGCCACCAGCAGAGATTTGAACAGGGATCAGCCCCAGCATTTT,CATSRDLNRDQPQHF
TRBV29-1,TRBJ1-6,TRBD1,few,TGCAGCGCGCGCCTCGGGACAGCTAATTCACCCCTCCACTTT,CSARLGTANSPLHF
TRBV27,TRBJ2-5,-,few,TGTGCCAGCAGTTTATCTGTTAGCCCGCAAGAGACCCAGTACTTC,CASSLSVSPQETQYF
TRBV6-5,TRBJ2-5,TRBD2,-,TGTGCCAGCAGTTACCTCCTAGCGGGGGAACAAGAGACCCAGTACTTC,CASSYLLAGEQETQYF
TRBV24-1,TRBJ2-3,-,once,TGTGCCACCAGTGATGGCCACACAGATACGCAGTATTTT,CATSDGHTDTQYF
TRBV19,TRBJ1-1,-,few,TGTGCCAGTAGCAGAACAGCGAACACTGAAGCTTTCTTT,CASSRTANTEAFF
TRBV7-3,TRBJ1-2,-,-,TGTGCCAGCAGCCCCACACGGGAGAGAGGTGGCTACACCTTC,CASSPTRERGGYTF
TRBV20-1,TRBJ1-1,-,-,TGCAGTGCTAGATCGCAACCGGGACAAGGAGGTGAAGCTTTCTTT,CSARSQPGQGGEAFF
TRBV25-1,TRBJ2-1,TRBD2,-,TGTGCCAGCAGGGTGTGCTCTAGCGGGAAAGCCCACAATGAGCGGTTCTTC,CASRVCSSGKAHNERFF
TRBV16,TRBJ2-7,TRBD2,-,TGTGCCAGCAGCTTGACTAGCGGGGGGCCCAACGAGCAGTACTTC,CASSLTSGGPNEQYF